The clone carrying this T cell receptor beta chain was seen at least ten times. No antigen is known for it. CDR1 and CDR2 (germline): MDHEN, SYDVKM. Trimming removed 5 bases at V and 5 bases at J, with 13 bases between. The CDR3 loop spans 15 amino acids. The sample belongs to a study of glioma-infiltrating T cells. The iRepertoire nested amplicon-rescue multiplex PCR amplified TCR alpha and beta CDR3s from RNA. Input was about 95-400 ng of tissue mRNA or PBMC total RNA. TCRdb re-analysed the multiplex PCR reads in MiXCR, keeping a single row per CDR3 protein. The data show under 200,000 distinct CDR3 sequences, around 40% seen once. General study findings and limits: Gliomas, especially low-grade, showed above-expected tissue-blood divergence; non-neoplastic patients showed below.

This TCR came from a human donor with low-grade glioma or glioblastoma, undergoing nonglioma brain surgery, or in good health (not recorded which). This chain joins TRBV28 and TRBJ1-6; D perhaps matches TRBD1 (6 bases). The source material was glioma tissue, nonneoplastic brain tissue, or PBMCs (not recorded which). This CDR3 reads CASSPNGQHNSPLHF. The CDR3 DNA sequence: TGTGCCAGCAGTCCTAACGGACAGCATAATTCACCCCTCCACTTT.